This is a list of T cell receptor beta chains from one sample in a study of a mutant IDH1 vaccine in newly diagnosed glioma. The table came from immunoSEQ multiplex PCR; TCRdb's copy has only in-frame clones and leaves some out. Of about 64,000 clones in the sample, about 81% were seen once. No antigens are known for them. This sample comprised PBMCs, obtained from a glioma patient whose treatment included an IDH1 peptide vaccine. These receptors originate from a woman aged 45-59 years with glioma. Both conserved end residues are part of each CDR3. A D gene is named only where the DNA matches it firmly. Size tells how often a clone was seen (once, few, many) or the class of an expanded clone, and some rows leave it out.

TRBJ2-3 NA NA TRBV7-2 TGTGCCAGCAGCTTAACACAGGGCACAGATACGCAGTATTTT CASSLTQGTDTQYF
TRBJ1-4 NA TRBD1 TRBV4-1 TGCGCCAGCAGCCCTGGGACAGGCAATGAAAAACTGTTTTTT CASSPGTGNEKLFF
TRBJ2-5 once TRBD1 TRBV9 TGTGCCAGCTCTTGGACAGGGGAGGAGACCCAGTACTTC CASSWTGEETQYF
TRBJ1-1 NA NA TRBV19 TGTGCCAGTAGTATAGGGGCAGGAATAAGGAACACTGAAGCTTTCTTT CASSIGAGIRNTEAFF
TRBJ1-2 NA TRBD1 TRBV11-2 TGTGCCAGCAGCTTAGATCGCGCAGGGGGCTATGGCTACACCTTC CASSLDRAGGYGYTF
TRBJ1-2 NA TRBD1 TRBV7-9 TGTGCCAGCAGCTTAAGGCAGGGGGCTAACTATGGCTACACCTTC CASSLRQGANYGYTF
TRBJ2-5 NA TRBD2 TRBV2 TGTGCCAGCAACCCGACTAGCGGGGGGCGGGAGACCCAGTACTTC CASNPTSGGRETQYF
TRBJ2-4 NA TRBD1 TRBV7-2 TGTGCCAGCAGCGCCGGGGACAGGGGTTCCATAGCCAAAAACATTCAGTACTTC CASSAGDRGSIAKNIQYF
TRBJ2-7 NA NA TRBV6-5 TGTGCCAGCAGTTCCGATCGCGGGTTTGGCTACGAGCAGTACTTC CASSSDRGFGYEQYF
TRBJ1-5 once NA TRBV15 TGTGCCACCAGCAGCGGGACGGCTAATCAGCCCCAGCATTTT CATSSGTANQPQHF
TRBJ1-6 NA NA TRBV9 TGTGCCAGCAGCGTCCAAGGGGGGCTTCATTCACCCCTCCACTTT CASSVQGGLHSPLHF
TRBJ1-2 few NA TRBV30 TGTGCCTGGAGTAAATACCGGGAGGCTAACTATGGCTACACCTTC CAWSKYREANYGYTF
TRBJ1-1 few NA TRBV19 TGTGCCACCTCCGGGACACTAAACACTGAAGCTTTCTTT CATSGTLNTEAFF
TRBJ2-3 NA TRBD1 TRBV2 TGTGCCAGCAGAGGGACAGGACCTGTCACAGATACGCAGTATTTT CASRGTGPVTDTQYF
TRBJ2-7 NA TRBD1 TRBV5-1 TGCGCCAGCAGCCCCTCAATCACAGGGGTCAGCGAGCAGTACTTC CASSPSITGVSEQYF
TRBJ1-2 NA TRBD1 TRBV5-6 TGTGCCAGCAGCACGGGACAGCTATCATATGGCTACACCTTC CASSTGQLSYGYTF
TRBJ1-1 NA NA TRBV10-1 TGCGCCAGCAGCCAGGGCCGAGGTACTGAAGCTTTCTTT CASSQGRGTEAFF
TRBJ1-4 NA TRBD1 TRBV30 TGTGCCTGGAGTCTACAGGGGCCTAATGAAAAACTGTTTTTT CAWSLQGPNEKLFF
TRBJ2-1 once NA TRBV2 TGTGCCAGCAGCCCTCTGAATGAGCAGTTCTTC CASSPLNEQFF
TRBJ2-4 NA NA TRBV11-2 TGTGCCAGCAGCTTAGATCCCGACGGACTCCTCGCCAAAAACATTCAGTACTTC CASSLDPDGLLAKNIQYF
TRBJ1-2 NA NA TRBV18 TGTGCCAGCTCACCACCGTCAACCGGGAGTGTTTATGGCTACACCTTC CASSPPSTGSVYGYTF
TRBJ1-1 NA NA TRBV6-1 TGTGCCACCTATGGAGGGACATTTTTGAACACTGAAGCTTTCTTT CATYGGTFLNTEAFF
TRBJ2-6 NA TRBD1 TRBV30 TGTGCCTGGATCCGAGGGGGCTGGTCTGGGGCCAACGTCCTGACTTTC CAWIRGGWSGANVLTF
TRBJ1-1 NA NA TRBV19 TGTGCCACCACGAGGCCTAGCAACACTGAAGCTTTCTTT CATTRPSNTEAFF
TRBJ1-2 NA NA TRBV9 TGTGCCAGCAGCGTAGCCAGGGGCTATGGCTACACCTTC CASSVARGYGYTF
TRBJ2-7 NA TRBD1 TRBV2 TGTGCCAGCAGTGAAGGGACAGGGGAAGCCGAGCAGTACTTC CASSEGTGEAEQYF
TRBJ2-3 NA NA TRBV5-1 TGCGCCAGCAGCTCCACAGGGAACGCAGATACGCAGTATTTT CASSSTGNADTQYF
TRBJ2-2 NA NA TRBV7-2 TGTGCCAGCAGGAGACGCGCCGGGGAGCTGTTTTTT CASRRRAGELFF
TRBJ1-1 NA NA TRBV6-5 TGTGCCAGCAGTTCTCGGCAGGGCAGGGAGAACACTGAAGCTTTCTTT CASSSRQGRENTEAFF
TRBJ2-1 once NA TRBV29-1 TGCAGCGTTGTGCCTATGGCGGGGGCCACTAATGAGCAGTTCTTC CSVVPMAGATNEQFF
TRBJ1-2 NA TRBD1 TRBV9 TGTGCCAGCAGCGTAGACAGGGGGCTAAACTATGGCTACACCTTC CASSVDRGLNYGYTF
TRBJ2-1 NA NA TRBV7-6 TGTGCCAGCAGCGAAGTTCAGGGATTCGGTGAGCAGTTCTTC CASSEVQGFGEQFF
TRBJ1-1 NA NA TRBV15 TGTGCCACCAGCATCACACTGAACACTGAAGCTTTCTTT CATSITLNTEAFF
TRBJ2-3 NA TRBD2 TRBV18 TGTGCCAGCTCACCACCCCAGCGGGGGGCCTACACAGATACGCAGTATTTT CASSPPQRGAYTDTQYF
TRBJ1-2 NA TRBD1 TRBV2 TGTGCCAGCAGTGGACAGGGATACTATGGCTACACCTTC CASSGQGYYGYTF
TRBJ1-1 NA NA TRBV7-6 TGTGCCAGCAGCCTCCAGAACACTGAAGCTTTCTTT CASSLQNTEAFF
TRBJ1-1 NA TRBD1 TRBV7-8 TGTGCCAGCAGCTTGGGAACAGGGGGGATTGGGACTGAAGCTTTCTTT CASSLGTGGIGTEAFF
TRBJ2-7 once NA TRBV19 TGTGCCAGTAGTACCCGGGACACGACCTACGAGCAGTACTTC CASSTRDTTYEQYF
TRBJ1-5 few NA TRBV6-6 TGTGCCAGTTCCTTAGGGGCAGATAATCAGCCCCAGCATTTT CASSLGADNQPQHF
TRBJ1-3 NA NA TRBV30 TGTGCCTGGAGTGTACGTGGTGATGGAAACACCATATATTTT CAWSVRGDGNTIYF
TRBJ1-4 NA NA TRBV18 TGTGCCAGCTCACTCACGTTGGGTGAAAAACTGTTTTTT CASSLTLGEKLFF
TRBJ2-7 NA NA TRBV9 TGTGCCAGCAGCGTAGGACCGAAAGGGGGCTACGAGCAGTACTTC CASSVGPKGGYEQYF
TRBJ1-6 NA TRBD1 TRBV14 TGTGCCAGCAGCCCAGGACAGGGTTCGATCCTGGCACCCCTCCACTTT CASSPGQGSILAPLHF
TRBJ1-1 few NA TRBV10-2 TGCGCCAGCAGGGCCGATTCGAACACTGAAGCTTTCTTT CASRADSNTEAFF
TRBJ2-5 NA NA TRBV2 TGTGCCAGCAGCCCCATGAACACTCAAGAGACCCAGTACTTC CASSPMNTQETQYF